This T cell receptor beta chain comes out of a study of CD8 T cells in Susac syndrome. V lost 2 bases and J lost 0, with 11 bases in between. The CDR3 has 17 amino acids. Looked up from germline, CDR1 is SGHTA and CDR2 is FQGTGA. RNA was extracted with the RNeasy kit, and a quantity of about 0.45 to 1 ug was reverse transcribed using random hexamers. One entry per CDR3 protein, called by TCRdb with MiXCR from the immunoSEQ multiplex PCR reads. The sample yields 200,000 or so distinct CDR3 sequences, nearly 95% seen once. The origin of this receptor is a human donor with multiple sclerosis. The sequenced material came from CD4+ T cells from PBMCs. The chain is built from TRBV7-3 and TRBJ2-6; perhaps TRBD1 as D (6 bases). The CDR3 region is CASSLGQPLSGANVLTF. The CDR3, as DNA: TGTGCCAGCAGCTTAGGACAGCCCCTCTCTGGGGCCAACGTCCTGACTTTC.